This TCR beta chain came from a study of blood T cell repertoires in COVID-19. The CDR3 is made up of 17 amino acids. Germline CDR1 and CDR2: LNHDA and SQIVND (reference sequence). V lost 5 bases to trimming and J lost 6 bases; unmatched junction nucleotides: 11. How the authors handled the data: By means of reference gene primer amplification, nucleated cell counts were estimated. Profiled with immunoSEQ multiplex PCR; TCRdb holds only in-frame clones, not every one. V and J calls and clone size are as listed in that table; D and trimming were resolved from the DNA. This sample has 45,000 to 60,000 clones, with roughly four fifths found just once.

The chain uses TRBV19 and TRBJ1-6; 9 positions agree with TRBD1. Sequencing was performed on peripheral blood. The source is a woman aged 55-69 years with acute or convalescent COVID-19. CDR3 sequence: CASSGPLPGQGNSPLHF. The CDR3 DNA is TGTGCCAGTAGTGGACCTCTGCCGGGACAGGGTAATTCACCCCTCCACTTT.